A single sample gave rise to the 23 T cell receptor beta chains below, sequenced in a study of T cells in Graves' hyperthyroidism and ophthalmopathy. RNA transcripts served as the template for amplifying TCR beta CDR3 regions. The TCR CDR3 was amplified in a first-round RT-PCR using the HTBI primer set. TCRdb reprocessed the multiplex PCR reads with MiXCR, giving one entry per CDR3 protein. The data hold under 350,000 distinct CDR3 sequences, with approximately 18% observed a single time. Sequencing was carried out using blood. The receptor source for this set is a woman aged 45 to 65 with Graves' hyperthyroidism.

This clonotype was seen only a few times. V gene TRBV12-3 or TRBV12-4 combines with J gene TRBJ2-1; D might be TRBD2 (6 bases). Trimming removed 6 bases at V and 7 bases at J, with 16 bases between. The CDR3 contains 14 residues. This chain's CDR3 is CASRFGTDRNEQFF. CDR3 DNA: TGTGCCAGCAGATTTGGGACTGATCGAAATGAGCAGTTCTTC.

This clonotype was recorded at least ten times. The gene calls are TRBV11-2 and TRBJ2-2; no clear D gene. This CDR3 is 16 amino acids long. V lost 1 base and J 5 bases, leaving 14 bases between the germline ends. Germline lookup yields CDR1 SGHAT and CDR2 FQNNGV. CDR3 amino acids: CASSLVVLSGTGELFF. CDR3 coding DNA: TGTGCCAGCAGCTTAGTGGTTCTATCTGGGACCGGGGAGCTGTTTTTT.

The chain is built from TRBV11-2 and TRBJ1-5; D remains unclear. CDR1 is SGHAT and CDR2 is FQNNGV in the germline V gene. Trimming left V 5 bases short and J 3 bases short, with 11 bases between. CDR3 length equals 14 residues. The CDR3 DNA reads TGTGCCAGCAGCCCCCAGCCAGACAATCAGCCCCAGCATTTT. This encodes CASSPQPDNQPQHF.

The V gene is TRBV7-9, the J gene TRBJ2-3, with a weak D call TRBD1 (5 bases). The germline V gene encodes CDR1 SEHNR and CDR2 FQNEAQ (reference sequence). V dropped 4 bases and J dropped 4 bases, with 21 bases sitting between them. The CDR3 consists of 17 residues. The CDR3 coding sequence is TGTGCCAGCAGCTCAATCGTAGGGGTCGAGAGCGCAGATACGCAGTATTTT. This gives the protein CASSSIVGVESADTQYF.

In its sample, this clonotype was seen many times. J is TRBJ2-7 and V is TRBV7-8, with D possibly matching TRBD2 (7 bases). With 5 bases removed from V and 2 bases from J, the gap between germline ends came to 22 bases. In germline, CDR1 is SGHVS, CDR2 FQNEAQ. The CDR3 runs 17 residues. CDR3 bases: TGTGCCAGCAGCCCACGGTTCCGGGGGGCGATAACCTACGAGCAGTACTTC. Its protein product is CASSPRFRGAITYEQYF.

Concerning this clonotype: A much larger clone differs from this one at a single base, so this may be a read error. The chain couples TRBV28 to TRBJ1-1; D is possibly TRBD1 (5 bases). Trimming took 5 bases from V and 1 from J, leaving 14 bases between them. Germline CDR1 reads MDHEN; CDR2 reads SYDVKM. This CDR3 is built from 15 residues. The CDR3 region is CASSGSPGTNTEAFF. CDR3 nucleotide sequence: TGTGCCAGCAGTGGGTCCCCAGGGACGAACACTGAAGCTTTCTTT.

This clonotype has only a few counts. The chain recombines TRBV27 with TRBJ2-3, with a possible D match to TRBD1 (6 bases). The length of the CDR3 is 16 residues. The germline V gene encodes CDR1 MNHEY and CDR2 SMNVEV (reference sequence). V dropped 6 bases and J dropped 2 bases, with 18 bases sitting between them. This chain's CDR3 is CASSLTGHHSTDTQYF. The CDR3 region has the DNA TGTGCCAGCAGCTTGACGGGACACCACTCCACAGATACGCAGTATTTT.

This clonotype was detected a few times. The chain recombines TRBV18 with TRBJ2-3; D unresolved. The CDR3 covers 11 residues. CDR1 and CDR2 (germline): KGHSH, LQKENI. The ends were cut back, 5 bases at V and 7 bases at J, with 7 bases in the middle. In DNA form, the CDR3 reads TGTGCCAGCTCAGTCTTGAATACGCAGTATTTT. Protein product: CASSVLNTQYF.

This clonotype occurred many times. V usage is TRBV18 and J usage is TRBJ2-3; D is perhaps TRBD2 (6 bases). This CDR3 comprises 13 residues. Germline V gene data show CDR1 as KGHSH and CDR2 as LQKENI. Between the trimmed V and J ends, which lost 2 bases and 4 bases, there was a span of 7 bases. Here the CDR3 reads CASSPGGSDTQYF. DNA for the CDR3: TGTGCCAGCTCACCAGGGGGGTCAGATACGCAGTATTTT. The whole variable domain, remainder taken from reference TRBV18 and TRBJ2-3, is NAGVMQNPRHLVRRRGQEARLRCSPMKGHSHVYWYRQLPEEGLKFMVYLQKENIIDESGMPKERFSAEFPKEGPSILRIQQVVRGDSAAYFCASSPGGSDTQYFGPGTRLTVL.

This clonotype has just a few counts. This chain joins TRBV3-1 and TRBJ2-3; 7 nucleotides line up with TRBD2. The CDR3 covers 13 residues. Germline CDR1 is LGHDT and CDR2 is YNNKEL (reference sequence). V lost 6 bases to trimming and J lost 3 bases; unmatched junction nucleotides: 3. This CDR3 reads CASSGGETDTQYF. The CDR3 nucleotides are TGTGCCAGCAGTGGGGGGGAGACAGATACGCAGTATTTT.

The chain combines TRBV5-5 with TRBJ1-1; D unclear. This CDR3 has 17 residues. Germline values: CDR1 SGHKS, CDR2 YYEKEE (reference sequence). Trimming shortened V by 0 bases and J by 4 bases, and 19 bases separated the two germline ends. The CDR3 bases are TGTGCCAGCAGCTTGGAACCCTATGGTGGGCCCGGCACTGAAGCTTTCTTT. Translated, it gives CASSLEPYGGPGTEAFF.

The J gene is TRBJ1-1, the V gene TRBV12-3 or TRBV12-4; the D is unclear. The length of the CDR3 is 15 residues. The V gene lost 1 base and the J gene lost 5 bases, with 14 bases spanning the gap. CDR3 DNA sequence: TGTGCCAGCAGTTTAGTCGGAGGGCAGCTAACTGAAGCTTTCTTT. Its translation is CASSLVGGQLTEAFF.

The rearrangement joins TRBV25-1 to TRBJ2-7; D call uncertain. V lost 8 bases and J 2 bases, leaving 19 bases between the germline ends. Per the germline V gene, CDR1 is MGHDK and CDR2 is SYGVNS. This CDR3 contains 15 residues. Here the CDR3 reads CASLPFGKWTYEQYF. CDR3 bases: TGTGCCAGCCTGCCCTTCGGCAAGTGGACCTACGAGCAGTACTTC.

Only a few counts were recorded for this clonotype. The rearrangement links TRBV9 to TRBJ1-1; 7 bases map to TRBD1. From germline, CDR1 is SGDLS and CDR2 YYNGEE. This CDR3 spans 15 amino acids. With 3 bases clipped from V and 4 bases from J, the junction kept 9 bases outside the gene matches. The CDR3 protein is CASSAHRGEGTEAFF. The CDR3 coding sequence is TGTGCCAGCAGCGCCCACAGGGGCGAGGGCACTGAAGCTTTCTTT.

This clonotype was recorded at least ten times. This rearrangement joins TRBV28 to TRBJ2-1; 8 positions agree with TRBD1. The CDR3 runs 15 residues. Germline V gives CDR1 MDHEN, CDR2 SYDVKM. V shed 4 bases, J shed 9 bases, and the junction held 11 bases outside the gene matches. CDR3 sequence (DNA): TGTGCCAGCAGTTCGACAGGGGCCACAGGGGGTGAGCAGTTCTTC. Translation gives CASSSTGATGGEQFF. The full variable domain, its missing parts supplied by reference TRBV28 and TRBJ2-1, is DVKVTQSSRYLVKRTGEKVFLECVQDMDHENMFWYRQDPGLGLRLIYFSYDVKMKEKGDIPEGYSVSREKKERFSLILESASTNQTSMYLCASSSTGATGGEQFFGPGTRLTVL.

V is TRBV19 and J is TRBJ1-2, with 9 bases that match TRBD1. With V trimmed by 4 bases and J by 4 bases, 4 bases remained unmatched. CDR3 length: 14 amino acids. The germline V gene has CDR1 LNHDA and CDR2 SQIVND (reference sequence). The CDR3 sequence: CASSNRTGVYGYTF. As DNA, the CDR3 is TGTGCCAGTAGTAACCGGACAGGGGTCTATGGCTACACCTTC.

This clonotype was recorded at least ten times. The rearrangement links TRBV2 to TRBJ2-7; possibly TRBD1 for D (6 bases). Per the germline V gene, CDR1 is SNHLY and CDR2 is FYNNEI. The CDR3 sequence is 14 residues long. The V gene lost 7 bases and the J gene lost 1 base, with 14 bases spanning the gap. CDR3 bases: TGTGCCAGCAAGATCCGGGACACTTCCTACGAGCAGTACTTC. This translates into CASKIRDTSYEQYF.

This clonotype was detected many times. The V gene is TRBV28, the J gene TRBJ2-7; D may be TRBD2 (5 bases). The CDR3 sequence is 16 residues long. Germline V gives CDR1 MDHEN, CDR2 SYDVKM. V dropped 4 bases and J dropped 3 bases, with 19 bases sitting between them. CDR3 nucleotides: TGTGCCAGCAGTTCCCCAAGAGGGCCTCGGGGCTACGAGCAGTACTTC. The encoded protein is CASSSPRGPRGYEQYF.

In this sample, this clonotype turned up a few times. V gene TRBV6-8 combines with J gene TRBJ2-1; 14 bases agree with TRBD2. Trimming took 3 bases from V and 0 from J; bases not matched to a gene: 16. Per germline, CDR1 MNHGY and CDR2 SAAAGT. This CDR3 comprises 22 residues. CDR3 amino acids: CASSYYHSPGLAGVSSYNEQFF. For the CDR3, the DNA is TGTGCCAGCAGTTATTATCACTCCCCGGGACTAGCGGGAGTTTCCTCCTACAATGAGCAGTTCTTC.

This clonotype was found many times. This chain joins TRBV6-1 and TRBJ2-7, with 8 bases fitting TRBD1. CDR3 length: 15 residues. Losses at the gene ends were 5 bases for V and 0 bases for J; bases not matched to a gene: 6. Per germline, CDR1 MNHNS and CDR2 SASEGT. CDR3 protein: CASSKSGTGSYEQYV. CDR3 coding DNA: TGTGCCAGCAGTAAATCCGGGACAGGCTCCTACGAGCAGTACGTC.

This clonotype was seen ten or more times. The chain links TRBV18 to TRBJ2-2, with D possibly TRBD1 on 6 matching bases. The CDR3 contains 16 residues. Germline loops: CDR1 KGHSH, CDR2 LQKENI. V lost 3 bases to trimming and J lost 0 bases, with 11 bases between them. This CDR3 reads CASSPRTDTNTGELFF. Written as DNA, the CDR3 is TGTGCCAGCTCACCCCGGACAGACACGAACACCGGGGAGCTGTTTTTT.

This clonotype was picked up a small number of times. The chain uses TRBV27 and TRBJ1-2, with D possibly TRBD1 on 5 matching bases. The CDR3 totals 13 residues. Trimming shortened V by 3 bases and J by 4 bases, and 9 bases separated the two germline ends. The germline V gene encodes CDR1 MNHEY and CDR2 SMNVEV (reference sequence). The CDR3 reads CASSFEGTYGYTF. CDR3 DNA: TGTGCCAGCAGTTTTGAAGGGACCTATGGCTACACCTTC.

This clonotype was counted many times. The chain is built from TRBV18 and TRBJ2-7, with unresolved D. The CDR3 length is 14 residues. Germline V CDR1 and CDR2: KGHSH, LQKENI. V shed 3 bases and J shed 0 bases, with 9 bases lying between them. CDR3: CASSPGGSSYEQYF. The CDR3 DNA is TGTGCCAGCTCACCTGGCGGAAGCTCCTACGAGCAGTACTTC.